Presented here are 19 T cell receptor beta chains from one specimen sequenced in a study of glioma-infiltrating T cells. Amplification of TCR alpha and beta CDR3 regions from RNA used iRepertoire nested multiplex PCR. TCRdb ran MiXCR on the multiplex PCR reads and lists one entry per CDR3 protein. The data show approximately 190,000 distinct CDR3 sequences, more than 25% seen once. Source material: glioma tissue, nonneoplastic brain tissue, or PBMCs (not recorded which). These receptors originate from a human donor with low-grade glioma or glioblastoma, undergoing nonglioma brain surgery, or in good health (not recorded which).

This clonotype has at least ten counts. The genes are TRBV7-2 and TRBJ2-1, with 9 bases fitting TRBD2. V shed 1 base, J shed 8 bases, and the junction held 6 bases outside the gene matches. The V gene's germline CDR1 is SGHTA and CDR2 FQGNSA. This CDR3 comprises 15 residues. The chain's CDR3 is CASSLVAGGPDEQFF. For the CDR3, the DNA is TGTGCCAGCAGCTTAGTCGCGGGAGGGCCGGATGAGCAGTTCTTC.

The chain joins TRBV5-1 to TRBJ1-2; 11 nucleotides agree with TRBD1. The CDR3 loop spans 15 amino acids. Germline assignment: CDR1 SGHRS and CDR2 YFSETQ. Germline trimming cut 4 bases from V and 4 bases from J; bases unmatched to any gene: 6. CDR3 residues: CASSPRTGGVYGYTF. The CDR3 nucleotides are TGCGCCAGCAGCCCAAGGACAGGGGGCGTCTATGGCTACACCTTC.

The chain is built from TRBV27 and TRBJ2-7, with 9 positions matching TRBD1. Losses at the gene ends were 9 bases for V and 2 bases for J; bases not matched to a gene: 8. The CDR3 is made up of 14 amino acids. Germline V CDR1 and CDR2: MNHEY, SMNVEV (reference sequence). DNA of the CDR3: TGTGCCAGGAGTATGCGGACAGGGGCCTACGAGCAGTACTTC. Its protein product is CARSMRTGAYEQYF.

The table lists this clonotype with many counts. The J gene is TRBJ1-2, the V gene TRBV27; 8 bases fit TRBD1. The germline CDR1 and CDR2 sequences are MNHEY and SMNVEV (reference sequence). The J segment lost 8 bases and the V segment lost 3 bases, leaving 8 bases of the junction unmatched. The CDR3 contains 14 residues. CDR3 protein: CASSFYRGAKGYTF. CDR3 coding DNA: TGTGCCAGCAGTTTTTACAGGGGGGCTAAGGGCTACACCTTC.

Only one count was recorded for this clonotype. A single base separates this from a much larger clone, so it may be a read error. The J gene is TRBJ2-7, the V gene TRBV29-1, with 9 bases lining up with TRBD1. Germline assignment: CDR1 SQVTM and CDR2 ANQGSEA. The CDR3 contains 13 residues. CDR3 nucleotides: TGCAGCGTAGAAGGGACAGGGAACTACAAGCAGTACTTC. It is translated as CSVEGTGNYKQYF.

V is TRBV4-3 and J is TRBJ2-7; the D gene is possibly TRBD1 (6 bases). From germline, CDR1 is LGHNA and CDR2 YSLEER. Trimming removed 4 bases at V and 3 bases at J, with 19 bases between. The CDR3 has 16 residues. The CDR3, as DNA: TGCGCCAGCAGCCGGGATCTTACAGGGAGAGGCTACGAGCAGTACTTC. It encodes CASSRDLTGRGYEQYF.

This clonotype has ten or more counts. J is TRBJ2-5 and V is TRBV20-1; 7 nucleotides match TRBD2. The germline V gene encodes CDR1 DFQATT and CDR2 SNEGSKA (reference sequence). The V segment lost 5 bases and the J segment 4 bases; nucleotides outside the gene matches: 13. The CDR3 length is 15 residues. This CDR3 is CSAAGPGREGETQYF. The DNA for the CDR3 is TGCAGTGCTGCCGGCCCAGGGAGGGAAGGAGAGACCCAGTACTTC.

The sample holds many counts of this clonotype. The gene calls are TRBV7-9 and TRBJ1-1; unclear D gene. CDR3 size: 15 residues. Germline CDR1 reads SEHNR; CDR2 reads FQNEAQ (reference sequence). With 7 bases removed from V and 2 bases from J, the gap between germline ends came to 17 bases. The CDR3 loop reads CASIKEGLLNTEAFF. CDR3 nucleotide sequence: TGTGCCAGCATCAAAGAGGGTCTGTTAAACACTGAAGCTTTCTTT.

The rearrangement joins TRBV28 to TRBJ1-5; the D is unclear. Trimming pared 5 bases from V and 7 bases from J, leaving 6 bases between. CDR1 and CDR2 from the germline V gene are MDHEN and SYDVKM. The CDR3 contains 11 residues. The CDR3 sequence: CASSVGQPQHF. The CDR3 DNA reads TGTGCCAGCAGTGTAGGGCAGCCCCAGCATTTT.

This clonotype was observed many times. This chain links TRBV20-1 with TRBJ2-5, with D hard to call. CDR3 size: 16 residues. From germline, CDR1 is DFQATT and CDR2 SNEGSKA (reference sequence). V dropped 0 bases and J dropped 2 bases, with 16 bases sitting between them. The CDR3: CSARDIWLLTQETQYF. CDR3 DNA sequence: TGCAGTGCTAGAGATATCTGGTTACTAACTCAAGAGACCCAGTACTTC.

This clonotype was counted a single time. The rearrangement uses TRBV3-1 and TRBJ2-3; 11 bases map to TRBD2. This CDR3 is 16 amino acids long. The junction had 12 bases not matched to a gene; V was cut back by 5 bases and J by 8 bases. CDR1 and CDR2 from the germline V gene are LGHDT and YNNKEL (reference sequence). CDR3 residues: CASSSPGTSGQGTQYF. DNA of the CDR3: TGTGCCAGCAGCTCCCCCGGGACTAGCGGTCAGGGTACGCAGTATTTT.

The chain recombines TRBV12-3 or TRBV12-4 with TRBJ2-6; no clear D gene. The CDR3 sequence is 16 residues long. Trimming pared 3 bases from V and 2 bases from J, leaving 11 bases between. This chain's CDR3 is CASSFIRWTGANVLTF. The CDR3 DNA reads as TGTGCCAGCAGTTTCATCCGATGGACTGGGGCCAACGTCCTGACTTTC.

This clonotype was detected ten times or more. The chain joins TRBV7-6 to TRBJ1-2; no clear D gene. V was pared by 4 bases and J by 6 bases, with 12 bases between. Per germline, CDR1 SGHVS and CDR2 FNYEAQ. This CDR3 is built from 13 residues. This CDR3 reads CASSSPGRHGYTF. In DNA form, the CDR3 reads TGTGCCAGCAGCTCCCCCGGGAGACATGGCTACACCTTC.

At least ten counts were recorded for this clonotype. The chain employs TRBV7-8 and TRBJ2-3; D not certain. CDR1 and CDR2 from the germline V gene are SGHVS and FQNEAQ. There are 16 residues in the CDR3. Between the trimmed V and J ends, which lost 3 bases and 0 bases, there was a span of 13 bases. The CDR3 DNA reads as TGTGCCAGCAGCTTTTATGCGGCAGAGAGCACAGATACGCAGTATTTT. Translated: CASSFYAAESTDTQYF.

This clonotype was counted at least ten times. The rearrangement links TRBV7-2 to TRBJ2-5, with a possible D match to TRBD2 (5 bases). This CDR3 region has 17 residues. Trimming removed 0 bases at V and 2 bases at J, with 16 bases between. Germline V gene lookup returns CDR1 SGHTA and CDR2 FQGNSA. In DNA form, the CDR3 reads TGTGCCAGCAGCTTAGCGGTCCGGATGAGAGGGCAAGAGACCCAGTACTTC. It translates to CASSLAVRMRGQETQYF.

This clonotype occurred many times. A junction end diverges from the germline sequence, so it may reflect a read error. V gene TRBV7-2 combines with J gene TRBJ2-7; TRBD2 agrees at 11 bases. In germline, CDR1 is SGHTA, CDR2 FQGNSA. The CDR3 length is 15 residues. The CDR3 DNA reads TGCGCCAGCAGCCACGGGACTAGCGGTGCCTACGAGCAGTACTTC. The encoded protein is CASSHGTSGAYEQYF.

This clonotype was observed a few times. The CDR3 loop reads CASSPRTRSPYEQYF. The CDR3 DNA sequence: TGTGCCAGTTCACCCCGGACTAGGTCTCCCTACGAGCAGTACTTC. The chain carries TRBV19 and TRBJ2-7; TRBD2 agrees at 7 bases. Germline V gene lookup returns CDR1 LNHDA and CDR2 SQIVND (reference sequence). This CDR3 has 15 residues. V shed 8 bases and J 2 bases; nucleotides not matched to a gene: 12.

The V gene is TRBV20-1, the J gene TRBJ2-1, with 10 bases that match TRBD2. Germline assignment: CDR1 DFQATT and CDR2 SNEGSKA (reference sequence). The CDR3 has 16 residues. V dropped 3 bases and J dropped 7; count of bases not matched to a gene: 12. CDR3 residues: CSARGGASGSLNEQFF. For the CDR3, the DNA is TGCAGTGCTAGGGGGGGGGCTAGCGGGAGTTTGAATGAGCAGTTCTTC.

The table lists this clonotype with many counts. V is TRBV7-2 and J is TRBJ2-3; D unresolved. V lost 4 bases, J lost 1 base, and 9 bases lay in between. The CDR3 is made up of 14 amino acids. CDR1 and CDR2 from the germline V gene are SGHTA and FQGNSA. CDR3 in DNA: TGTGCCAGCAGCTCCGCAGGAGGCACAGATACGCAGTATTTT. Translated, it gives CASSSAGGTDTQYF.